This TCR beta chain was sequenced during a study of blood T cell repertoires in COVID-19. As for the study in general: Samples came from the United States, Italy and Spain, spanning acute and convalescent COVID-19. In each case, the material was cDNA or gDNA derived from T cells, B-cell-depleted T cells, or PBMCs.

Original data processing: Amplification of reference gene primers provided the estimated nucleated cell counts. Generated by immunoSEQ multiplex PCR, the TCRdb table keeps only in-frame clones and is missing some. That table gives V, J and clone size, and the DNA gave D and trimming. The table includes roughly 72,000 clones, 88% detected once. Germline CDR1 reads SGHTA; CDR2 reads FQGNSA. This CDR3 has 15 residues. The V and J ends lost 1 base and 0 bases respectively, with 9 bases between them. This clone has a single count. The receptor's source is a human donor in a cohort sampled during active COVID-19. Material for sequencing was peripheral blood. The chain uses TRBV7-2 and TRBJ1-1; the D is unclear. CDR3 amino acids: CASSLGGALNTEAFF. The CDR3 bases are TGTGCCAGCAGCTTAGGAGGAGCCTTGAACACTGAAGCTTTCTTT.